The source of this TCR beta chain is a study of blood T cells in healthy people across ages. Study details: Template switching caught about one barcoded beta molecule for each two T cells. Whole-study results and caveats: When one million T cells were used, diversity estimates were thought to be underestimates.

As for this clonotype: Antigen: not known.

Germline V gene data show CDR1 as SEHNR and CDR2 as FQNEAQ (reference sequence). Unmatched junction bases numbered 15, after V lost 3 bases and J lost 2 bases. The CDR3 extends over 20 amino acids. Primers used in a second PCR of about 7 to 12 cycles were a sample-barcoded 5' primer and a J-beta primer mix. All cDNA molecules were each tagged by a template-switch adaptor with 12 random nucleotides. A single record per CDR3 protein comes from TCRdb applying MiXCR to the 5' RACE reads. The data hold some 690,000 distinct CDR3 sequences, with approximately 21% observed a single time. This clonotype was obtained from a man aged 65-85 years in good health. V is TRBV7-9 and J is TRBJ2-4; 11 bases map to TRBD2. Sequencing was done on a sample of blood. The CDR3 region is CASSFGADSGGAHTKNIQYF. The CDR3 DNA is TGTGCCAGCAGCTTTGGAGCGGATAGCGGGGGGGCCCATACCAAAAACATTCAGTACTTC.